This T cell receptor beta chain stems from a study of blood T cell repertoires in COVID-19. Some clones are missing from TCRdb's copy, which holds only in-frame ones; the method was immunoSEQ multiplex PCR. Among around 170,000 clones, approximately 88% were seen once, and the ten largest hold roughly 3.7%. The CDR3 sequence is 16 residues long. Per the germline V gene, CDR1 is SGHRS and CDR2 is YFSETQ. V gave up 1 base and J gave up 3 bases; unmatched junction bases: 6. The chain carries TRBV5-1 and TRBJ2-5; 10 nucleotides match TRBD2. Sequenced material: peripheral blood. The clonotype comes from a woman under 40 with acute or convalescent COVID-19. CDR3 protein: CASSLRTSGRKETQYF. Here the CDR3 DNA reads TGCGCCAGCAGCTTGAGGACTAGCGGACGGAAAGAGACCCAGTACTTC.